The 15 T cell receptor beta chains below all came from one sample that was sequenced in a study of monozygotic twins with cystic fibrosis (dated by TCRdb to the early 2020s). Libraries were constructed by the immunoSEQ multiplex PCR assay. What TCRdb holds here is the immuneACCESS table cut down to in-frame rearrangements. Part of the clones is not present; checked against another copy, under half of the missing clones reflect an unresolved V gene, and the others are unexplained. The sample table shows over 30,000 clones, and around nine tenths are seen once. 0.19% of the sample goes to the ten largest clones. Sample: blood. The receptors shown here come from a boy between 2 and 15 years old with cystic fibrosis.

V and J are TRBV2 and TRBJ1-2; TRBD1 matches 7 bases. Germline values: CDR1 SNHLY, CDR2 FYNNEI. J was trimmed by 6 bases and V by 4 bases; bases with no gene match: 11. The CDR3 is made up of 15 amino acids. The CDR3 here is CASSARQGRSNGYTF. In DNA form, the CDR3 reads TGTGCCAGCAGTGCCCGACAGGGAAGAAGTAATGGCTACACCTTC. Full variable domain (remainder filled in from reference TRBV2 and TRBJ1-2): EPEVTQTPSHQVTQMGQEVILRCVPISNHLYFYWYRQILGQKVEFLVSFYNNEISEKSEIFDDQFSVERPDGSNFTLKIRSTKLEDSAMYFCASSARQGRSNGYTFGSGTRLTVV.

The rearrangement joins TRBV7-9 to TRBJ2-7; the D call may be TRBD1 or TRBD2 (6 bases each). The CDR3 has 16 residues. Germline V gene data show CDR1 as SEHNR and CDR2 as FQNEAQ (reference sequence). Trimming left V 5 bases short and J 2 bases short, with 19 bases between. Written as DNA, the CDR3 is TGTGCCAGCAGCCCCTGGGGGGCTCTTACCCCCTACGAGCAGTACTTC. The encoded protein is CASSPWGALTPYEQYF.

This chain uses TRBV5-1 with TRBJ1-5; maybe TRBD1 (5 bases). This CDR3 is built from 15 residues. Looked up from germline, CDR1 is SGHRS and CDR2 is YFSETQ. Between the trimmed V and J ends, which lost 4 bases and 6 bases, there was a span of 17 bases. The CDR3: CASSLSVGVGQPQHF. The DNA of the CDR3 is TGCGCCAGCAGCCTATCCGTGGGGGTTGGTCAGCCCCAGCATTTT.

J is TRBJ1-6 and V is TRBV19; no clear D. Per the germline V gene, CDR1 is LNHDA and CDR2 is SQIVND (reference sequence). Trimming removed 5 bases at V and 6 bases at J, with 11 bases between. CDR3 length: 14 amino acids. The CDR3, as DNA: TGTGCCAGTAGTCCGGATGTGGTTAATTCACCCCTCCACTTT. This gives the protein CASSPDVVNSPLHF.

The chain couples TRBV9 to TRBJ2-6, with D maybe TRBD2 (5 bases). Germline-derived CDR1 and CDR2 are SGDLS and YYNGEE. V was shortened by 8 bases and J by 4 bases, with 10 bases between the two germline ends. The CDR3 is 13 residues long. CDR3 bases: TGTGCCAGTACCGGCGGGGGGGCCAACGTCCTGACTTTC. It is translated as CASTGGGANVLTF.

V usage is TRBV6-5 and J usage is TRBJ1-5; D gene uncertain. The germline gives CDR1 MNHEY, CDR2 SVGAGI. The CDR3 extends over 13 amino acids. Trimming pared 6 bases from V and 3 bases from J, leaving 9 bases between. As DNA, the CDR3 is TGTGCCAGCAGCCGGACTGACAATCAGCCCCAGCATTTT. Protein: CASSRTDNQPQHF.

The V and J genes are TRBV5-6 and TRBJ1-2; no reliable D call. This CDR3 spans 12 amino acids. CDR1 and CDR2 (germline): SGHDT, YYEEEE. The ends were cut back, 1 base at V and 5 bases at J, with 6 bases in the middle. DNA for the CDR3: TGTGCCAGCAGCTTGTCAGGATATGGCTACACCTTC. The encoded protein is CASSLSGYGYTF.

The chain employs TRBV7-6 and TRBJ1-4; D unresolved. V was shortened by 2 bases and J by 0 bases, with 19 bases between the two germline ends. Per the germline V gene, CDR1 is SGHVS and CDR2 is FNYEAQ. The CDR3 is made up of 19 amino acids. This chain's CDR3 is CASSLSPPPTAATNEKLFF. In DNA, the CDR3 is TGTGCCAGCAGCTTATCCCCACCGCCTACAGCCGCAACTAATGAAAAACTGTTTTTT.

The CDR3 nucleotides are TGTGCCAGCAGCTTGACGGCTGAGTCATTCAATGAGCAGTTCTTC. Protein product: CASSLTAESFNEQFF. The V gene is TRBV13, the J gene TRBJ2-1; the D is unclear. Trimming took off 3 bases at V and 6 bases at J, with 15 bases between the two ends. Germline assignment: CDR1 PRHDT and CDR2 FYEKMQ (reference sequence). The CDR3 has 15 amino acids.

The chain employs TRBV5-6 and TRBJ2-7; 9 bases match TRBD1. V was clipped by 1 base and J by 4 bases; unmatched bases: 3. The germline gives CDR1 SGHDT, CDR2 YYEEEE. This CDR3 is built from 14 residues. CDR3 residues: CASSLPGQGYEQYF. The CDR3 nucleotides read TGTGCCAGCAGCTTGCCCGGACAGGGGTACGAGCAGTACTTC.

The chain has TRBV7-8 and TRBJ1-2; D is possibly TRBD1 (6 bases). Deletions cut 5 bases from V and 8 bases from J, with 18 bases between. CDR1 is SGHVS, CDR2 FQNEAQ, per germline. The CDR3 consists of 14 residues. DNA of the CDR3: TGTGCCAGCAGCCATATCAGGGGCCAGGACGGCTACACCTTC. It encodes CASSHIRGQDGYTF.

This rearrangement joins TRBV9 to TRBJ2-7; TRBD2 matches at 11 bases. The CDR3 is made up of 16 amino acids. The V gene end was trimmed by 3 bases and the J gene end by 3 bases; junction bases not matched to a gene: 8. Germline lookup yields CDR1 SGDLS and CDR2 YYNGEE. The CDR3 region has the DNA TGTGCCAGCAGCGCTTCGGGACTAGCGGTAATCTACGAGCAGTACTTC. Translation gives CASSASGLAVIYEQYF.

V usage is TRBV15 and J usage is TRBJ1-5; tentatively, D is TRBD1 (6 bases). The V gene's germline CDR1 is LNHNV and CDR2 YYDKDF (reference sequence). V was shortened by 6 bases and J by 2 bases, with 8 bases between the two germline ends. The CDR3 is 13 amino acids. The CDR3 DNA reads TGTGCCACCAGTGCAGGGGGCAATCAGCCCCAGCATTTT. This gives the protein CATSAGGNQPQHF.

The chain employs TRBV13 and TRBJ1-2, with D unresolved. The CDR3 contains 14 residues. Germline V gene sequence: CDR1 PRHDT, CDR2 FYEKMQ (reference sequence). Trimming cost V 6 bases and J 8 bases, with 19 bases left between them. This chain's CDR3 is CASSGSFHRGGYTF. DNA for the CDR3: TGTGCCAGCAGTGGCTCGTTCCACCGTGGCGGCTACACCTTC.

The V call is TRBV7-9, the J call TRBJ2-3; TRBD1 aligns across 11 bases. Trimming cost V 4 bases and J 1 base; bases outside gene matches: 4. Germline values: CDR1 SEHNR, CDR2 FQNEAQ (reference sequence). The CDR3 sequence is 16 residues long. Here the CDR3 reads CASSSGTGGGTDTQYF. CDR3 nucleotides: TGTGCCAGCAGCTCCGGGACAGGGGGTGGCACAGATACGCAGTATTTT.